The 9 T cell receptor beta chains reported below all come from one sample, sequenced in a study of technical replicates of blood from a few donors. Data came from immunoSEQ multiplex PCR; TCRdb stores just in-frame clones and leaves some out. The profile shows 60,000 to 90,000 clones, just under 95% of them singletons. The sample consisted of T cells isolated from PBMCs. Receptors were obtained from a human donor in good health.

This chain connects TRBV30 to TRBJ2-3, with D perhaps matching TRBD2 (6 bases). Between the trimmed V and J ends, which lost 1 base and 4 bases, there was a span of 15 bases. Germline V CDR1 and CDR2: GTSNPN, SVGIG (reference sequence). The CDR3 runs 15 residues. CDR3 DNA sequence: TGTGCCTGGAGTGGTCTTTTGGCGGGGCCAGATACGCAGTATTTT. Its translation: CAWSGLLAGPDTQYF.

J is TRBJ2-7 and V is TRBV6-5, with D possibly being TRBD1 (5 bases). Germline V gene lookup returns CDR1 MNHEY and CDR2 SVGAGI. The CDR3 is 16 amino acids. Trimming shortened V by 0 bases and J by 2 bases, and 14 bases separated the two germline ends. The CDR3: CASSYSGVGAAYEQYF. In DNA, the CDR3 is TGTGCCAGCAGTTACTCAGGTGTAGGGGCGGCCTACGAGCAGTACTTC.

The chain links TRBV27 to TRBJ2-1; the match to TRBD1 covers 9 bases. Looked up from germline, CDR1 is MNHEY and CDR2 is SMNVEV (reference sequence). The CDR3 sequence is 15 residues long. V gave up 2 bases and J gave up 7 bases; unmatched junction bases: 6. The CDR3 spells CASSLKGQGWNEQFF. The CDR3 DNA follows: TGTGCCAGCAGTTTAAAGGGACAGGGATGGAATGAGCAGTTCTTC.

Here the CDR3 DNA reads TGCGCCAGCAGTCAAACCTTATTCCTAGACGGAGACAATGAGCAGTTCTTC. This encodes CASSQTLFLDGDNEQFF. The rearrangement links TRBV23-1 to TRBJ2-1; D gene uncertain. TRBV23-1 belongs to the ORF category, with a function that is uncertain. The CDR3 has 17 residues. Trimming removed 2 bases at V and 5 bases at J, with 19 bases between.

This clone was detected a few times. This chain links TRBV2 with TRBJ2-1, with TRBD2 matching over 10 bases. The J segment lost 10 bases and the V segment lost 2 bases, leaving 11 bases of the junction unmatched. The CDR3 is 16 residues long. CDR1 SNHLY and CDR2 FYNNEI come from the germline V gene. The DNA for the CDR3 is TGTGCCAGCAGTGAAAGGGTAGCGGGAGGCCGGCGCGAGCAGTTCTTC. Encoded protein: CASSERVAGGRREQFF.

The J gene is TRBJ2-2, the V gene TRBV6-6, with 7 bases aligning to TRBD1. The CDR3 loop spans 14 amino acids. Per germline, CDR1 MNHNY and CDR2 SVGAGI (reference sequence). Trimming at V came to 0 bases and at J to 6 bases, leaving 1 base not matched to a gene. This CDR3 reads CASSYSTGPGELFF. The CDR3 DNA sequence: TGTGCCAGCAGTTACTCGACAGGGCCCGGGGAGCTGTTTTTT.

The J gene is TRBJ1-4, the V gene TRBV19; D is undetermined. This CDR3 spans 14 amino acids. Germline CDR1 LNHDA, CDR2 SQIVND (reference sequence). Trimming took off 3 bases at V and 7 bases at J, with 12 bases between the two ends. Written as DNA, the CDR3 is TGTGCCAGTAGTATTAGTATCGGTGGTGAAAAACTGTTTTTT. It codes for CASSISIGGEKLFF.

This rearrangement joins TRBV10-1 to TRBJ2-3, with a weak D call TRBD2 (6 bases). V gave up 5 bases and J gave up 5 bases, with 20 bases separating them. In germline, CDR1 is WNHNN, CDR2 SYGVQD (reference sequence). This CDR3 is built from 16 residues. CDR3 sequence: CASSKRDSLRGDTQYF. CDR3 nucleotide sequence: TGCGCCAGCAGTAAACGGGACTCTCTTCGGGGAGATACGCAGTATTTT.

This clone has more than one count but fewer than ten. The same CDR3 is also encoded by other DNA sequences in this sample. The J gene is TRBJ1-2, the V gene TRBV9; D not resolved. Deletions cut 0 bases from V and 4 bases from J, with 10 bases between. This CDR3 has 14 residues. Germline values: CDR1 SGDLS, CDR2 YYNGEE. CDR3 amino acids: CASSVGGGSYGYTF. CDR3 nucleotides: TGTGCCAGCAGCGTAGGGGGAGGCAGCTATGGCTACACCTTC. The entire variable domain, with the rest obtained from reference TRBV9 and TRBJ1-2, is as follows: DSGVTQTPKHLITATGQRVTLRCSPRSGDLSVYWYQQSLDQGLQFLIQYYNGEERAKGNILERFSAQQFPDLHSELNLSSLELGDSALYFCASSVGGGSYGYTFGSGTRLTVV.